The T cell receptor beta chain under discussion was sequenced for a study of PD-L1 blockade in urothelial cancer. About the research overall: The study started patients on atezolizumab around 2014, giving 1,200 mg intravenously every 3 weeks.

Time point: pretreatment peripheral blood. Only in-frame clones appear in the TCRdb table, and some are missing; sequencing was by immunoSEQ multiplex PCR. The data hold 30,000 to 40,000 clones, with roughly 82% observed a single time. The material was PBMCs, obtained around atezolizumab (anti-PD-L1) treatment. The receptor was isolated from a man aged 60 to 75 with urothelial cancer.

The CDR3 sequence: CASSSSGGEVTDTQYF. In DNA, the CDR3 is TGTGCCAGCAGCTCATCGGGAGGGGAGGTCACAGATACGCAGTATTTT. The genes are TRBV9 and TRBJ2-3; TRBD2 matches at 8 bases. The V and J ends lost 4 bases and 2 bases, in that order; junction bases with no gene match: 9. CDR3 length equals 16 residues. Germline CDR1 is SGDLS and CDR2 is YYNGEE.